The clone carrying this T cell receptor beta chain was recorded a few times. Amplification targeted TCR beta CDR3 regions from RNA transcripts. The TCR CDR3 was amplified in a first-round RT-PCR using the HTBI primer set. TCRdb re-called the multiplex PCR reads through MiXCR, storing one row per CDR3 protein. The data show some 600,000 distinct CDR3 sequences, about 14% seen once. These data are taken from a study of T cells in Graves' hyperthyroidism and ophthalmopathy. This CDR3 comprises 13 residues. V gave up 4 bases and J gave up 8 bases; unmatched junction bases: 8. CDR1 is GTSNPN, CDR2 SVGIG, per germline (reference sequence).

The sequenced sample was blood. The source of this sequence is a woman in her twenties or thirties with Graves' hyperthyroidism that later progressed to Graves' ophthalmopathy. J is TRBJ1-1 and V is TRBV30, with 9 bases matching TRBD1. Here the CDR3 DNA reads TGTGCCTGGACCACAGGGGGCTTGGGGGAAGCTTTCTTT. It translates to CAWTTGGLGEAFF.